The 24 T cell receptor beta chains below come from one sample, sequenced in a study of T cells expressing NK-cell markers. After re-calling the 5' RACE reads, TCRdb lists one entry per CDR3 protein, DNA absent. The sample totals about 260,000 distinct CDR3 sequences. Material for sequencing was blood T cells: a sorted CD56 or NKG2C T cell subset, CD4+ or CD8+ T cells, or bulk PBMC T cells (not recorded which). The receptors come from a woman aged 18 to 75 in good health.

The rearrangement links TRBV10-3 to TRBJ1-5. The CDR3 has 14 amino acids. Germline CDR1 and CDR2: ENHRY and SYGVKD. CDR3 loop: CAIDNGGGGQPQHF.

The rearrangement uses TRBV2 and TRBJ1-4; no DNA is available, so the TRBD1 call from TCRdb remains unchecked. The CDR3 has 13 amino acids. Germline V gene data show CDR1 as SNHLY and CDR2 as FYNNEI. CDR3 amino acids: CATHRGLNEKLFF.

The chain uses TRBV4-3 and TRBJ1-4; TCRdb's assignment of TRBD1 cannot be checked, as there is no DNA. The CDR3 spans 15 residues. Per the germline V gene, CDR1 is LGHNA and CDR2 is YSLEER. CDR3 sequence: CASSQYPGLGEKLFF.

This sequence joins TRBV3-1 and TRBJ2-3. There are 16 residues in the CDR3. CDR1 and CDR2 (germline): LGHDT, YNNKEL (reference sequence). CDR3 residues: CASSQDFTEGTDTQYF.

The chain uses TRBV7-2 and TRBJ1-6; TCRdb outputs TRBD1, but without DNA this stays unchecked. CDR3 size: 13 residues. Germline V lookup: CDR1 SGHTA, CDR2 FQGNSA. CDR3 residues: CASKTGPNSPLHF.

The chain employs TRBV11-2 and TRBJ2-5; as DNA is missing, the TRBD1 call by TCRdb cannot be tested. Per the germline V gene, CDR1 is SGHAT and CDR2 is FQNNGV. The CDR3 totals 15 residues. CDR3 region: CASSPPPGREETQYF.

The V gene is TRBV7-7, the J gene TRBJ2-3. The CDR3 is made up of 13 amino acids. In germline, CDR1 is SSHAT, CDR2 FNYEAQ (reference sequence). The CDR3 reads CASSSGLAHTQYF.

This chain links TRBV27 with TRBJ2-7; TCRdb indicates TRBD1, and absent DNA this call remains unverified. CDR3 length equals 13 residues. CDR1 and CDR2 from the germline V gene are MNHEY and SMNVEV (reference sequence). The CDR3: CASKFRDSNEQYF.

The chain employs TRBV11-3 and TRBJ2-3; TCRdb names TRBD2, which stays unverified in the absence of DNA. The CDR3 is 21 residues long. CDR1 and CDR2 from the germline V gene are SGHNT and YENEEA. CDR3 in amino acids: CASSLGPPGTSGRRGTDTQYF.

The rearrangement joins TRBV20-1 to TRBJ2-3; TCRdb outputs TRBD1, but without DNA this stays unchecked. The germline V gene encodes CDR1 DFQATT and CDR2 SNEGSKA (reference sequence). The length of the CDR3 is 15 residues. The CDR3 sequence is CSARERAAGPDTQYF.

The V call is TRBV7-8, the J call TRBJ2-1; TCRdb selects TRBD2, and the lack of DNA leaves this call unchecked. From germline, CDR1 is SGHVS and CDR2 FQNEAQ. The CDR3 has 15 residues. The CDR3: CASSRSGGVIDEQFF.

The chain combines TRBV23-1 with TRBJ2-4; TCRdb returns TRBD2, unconfirmable since there is no DNA. TRBV23-1 is an open reading frame, and its role is uncertain. CDR3 length equals 15 residues. This CDR3 reads CASSTGAGSEDIQYF.

This chain connects TRBV6-2 or TRBV6-3 to TRBJ2-3; TCRdb proposes TRBD1, but this gene call is untestable without DNA. The germline gives CDR1 MNHEY, CDR2 SVGEGT. The length of the CDR3 is 15 residues. The CDR3 loop is CASSITGTRTDTQYF.

V usage is TRBV20-1 and J usage is TRBJ1-1; absent DNA, TCRdb's TRBD1 call cannot be checked. Germline values: CDR1 DFQATT, CDR2 SNEGSKA (reference sequence). The CDR3 is made up of 14 amino acids. The CDR3 reads CSAPPWGARTEAFF.

This chain connects TRBV7-2 to TRBJ2-1; TCRdb's D call of TRBD2 is untestable without DNA. CDR3 size: 15 residues. Germline CDR1 reads SGHTA; CDR2 reads FQGNSA. The CDR3 loop reads CASSLGGTHYNEQFF. The entire variable domain, with the rest obtained from reference TRBV7-2 and TRBJ2-1, is as follows: GAGVSQSPSNKVTEKGKDVELRCDPISGHTALYWYRQSLGQGLEFLIYFQGNSAPDKSGLPSDRFSAERTGGSVSTLTIQRTQQEDSAVYLCASSLGGTHYNEQFFGPGTRLTVL.

V gene TRBV12-3 or TRBV12-4 combines with J gene TRBJ1-4; with no DNA, the TCRdb D assignment of TRBD1 cannot be verified. CDR3 length: 16 amino acids. The CDR3 loop is CASSLEEQGSREKLFF.

The chain uses TRBV7-2 and TRBJ2-1; TCRdb's D gene call, TRBD2, goes unchecked for lack of DNA. The CDR3 consists of 15 residues. CDR1 is SGHTA and CDR2 is FQGNSA in the germline V gene. CDR3 sequence reads: CASSPSSAHAGEQFF.

This chain connects TRBV4-2 to TRBJ1-5; the TCRdb D gene call, TRBD1, has no DNA to confirm it. Germline V lookup: CDR1 LGHNA, CDR2 YNFKEQ. The CDR3 covers 15 residues. This CDR3 is CASSQDRTGDQPQHF.

This CDR3 reads CASIRSGSDTEAFF. The chain is built from TRBV3-1 and TRBJ1-1; TCRdb designates TRBD1, a call that cannot be tested without DNA. Germline-derived CDR1 and CDR2 are LGHDT and YNNKEL (reference sequence). The CDR3 extends over 14 amino acids.

The CDR3 loop is CASSVGLTATGELFF. The chain carries TRBV9 and TRBJ2-2; TCRdb gives TRBD2 as the D gene, but with no DNA this cannot be confirmed. Germline CDR1 and CDR2: SGDLS and YYNGEE. The CDR3 runs 15 residues.

The chain links TRBV30 to TRBJ1-1. This CDR3 region has 12 residues. Germline values: CDR1 GTSNPN, CDR2 SVGIG (reference sequence). CDR3 amino acids: CAWSGRATEAFF.

The J gene is TRBJ2-2, the V gene TRBV6-5; TCRdb designates TRBD2, a call that cannot be tested without DNA. The CDR3 sequence is 14 residues long. Germline V lookup: CDR1 MNHEY, CDR2 SVGAGI. CDR3 in amino acids: CASSYLAGTGELFF.

The V call is TRBV25-1, the J call TRBJ1-2; TCRdb selects TRBD1, and the lack of DNA leaves this call unchecked. The CDR3 is 15 residues long. Germline V gene data show CDR1 as MGHDK and CDR2 as SYGVNS. CDR3 amino acids: CASSELGTGYDGYTF.

The V and J genes are TRBV20-1 and TRBJ1-4. CDR1 is DFQATT, CDR2 SNEGSKA, per germline (reference sequence). The CDR3 is made up of 14 amino acids. CDR3 protein: CSAWHQRANEKLFF.